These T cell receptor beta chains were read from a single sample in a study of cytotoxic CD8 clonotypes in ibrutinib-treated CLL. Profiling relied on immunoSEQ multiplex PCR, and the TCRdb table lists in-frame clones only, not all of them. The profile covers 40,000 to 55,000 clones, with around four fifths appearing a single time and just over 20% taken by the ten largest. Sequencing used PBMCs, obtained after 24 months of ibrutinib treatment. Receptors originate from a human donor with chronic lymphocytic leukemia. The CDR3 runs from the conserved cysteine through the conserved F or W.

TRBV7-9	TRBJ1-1	CASSPGASVNTEAFF
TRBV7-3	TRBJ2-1	CASSHPLNEQFF
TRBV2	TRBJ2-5	CASASRGQETQYF
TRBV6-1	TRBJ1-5	CASGGLRQPQHF
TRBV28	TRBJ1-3	CASSLTGTGSGNTIYF
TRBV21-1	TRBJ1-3	CASSPRGRAKWGNTIYF
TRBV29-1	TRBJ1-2	CSVFQYTGSYGYTF
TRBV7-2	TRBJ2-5	CASSPKGLAGESQETQYF
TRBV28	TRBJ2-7	CASSLAGSPGEQYF
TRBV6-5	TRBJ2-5	CASSLRLAEVVDQYF
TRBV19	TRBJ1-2	CASSPWDRSPFGYTF
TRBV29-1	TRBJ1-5	CSVTIGTAYNQPQHF
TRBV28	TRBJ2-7	CASVGAQYEQYF
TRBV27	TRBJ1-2	CASSFYPGQGGGDGYTF
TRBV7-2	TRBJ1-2	CASSHGQNYGYTF
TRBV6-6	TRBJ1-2	CASNTGGGNWYGYTF
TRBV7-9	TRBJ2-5	CATQPGQGEGETQYF
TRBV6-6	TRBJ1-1	CASSDGTLTLEAFF
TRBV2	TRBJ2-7	CASSERELLLEQYF
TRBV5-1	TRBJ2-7	CASSLDTSEPSYEQYF
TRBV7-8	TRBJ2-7	CASRPRGGLAAF
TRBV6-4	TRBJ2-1	CASRGTPQGGEQFF
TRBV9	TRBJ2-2	CASSVDTGELFF
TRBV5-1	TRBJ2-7	CASSLAATGGYEQYF
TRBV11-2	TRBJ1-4	CASSLEGQGWEKLFF
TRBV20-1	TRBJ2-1	CSAGQGNEQFF
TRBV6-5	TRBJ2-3	CASSYLAGGGTDTQYF
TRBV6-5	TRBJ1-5	CASSYGTGSNQPQHF
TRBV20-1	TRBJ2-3	CSARILDTQYF
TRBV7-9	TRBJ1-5	CASSTGQGSQPQHF
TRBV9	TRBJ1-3	CASSVGDRTSGNTIYF
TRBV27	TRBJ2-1	CASSTQRGYNEQFF
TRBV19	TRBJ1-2	CASSTAYREVYGYTF
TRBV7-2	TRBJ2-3	CASSLARTGGTDTQYF
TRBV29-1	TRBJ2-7	CSVAVHLRRDIEQYF
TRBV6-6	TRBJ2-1	CASSYSGGTGYNEQFF